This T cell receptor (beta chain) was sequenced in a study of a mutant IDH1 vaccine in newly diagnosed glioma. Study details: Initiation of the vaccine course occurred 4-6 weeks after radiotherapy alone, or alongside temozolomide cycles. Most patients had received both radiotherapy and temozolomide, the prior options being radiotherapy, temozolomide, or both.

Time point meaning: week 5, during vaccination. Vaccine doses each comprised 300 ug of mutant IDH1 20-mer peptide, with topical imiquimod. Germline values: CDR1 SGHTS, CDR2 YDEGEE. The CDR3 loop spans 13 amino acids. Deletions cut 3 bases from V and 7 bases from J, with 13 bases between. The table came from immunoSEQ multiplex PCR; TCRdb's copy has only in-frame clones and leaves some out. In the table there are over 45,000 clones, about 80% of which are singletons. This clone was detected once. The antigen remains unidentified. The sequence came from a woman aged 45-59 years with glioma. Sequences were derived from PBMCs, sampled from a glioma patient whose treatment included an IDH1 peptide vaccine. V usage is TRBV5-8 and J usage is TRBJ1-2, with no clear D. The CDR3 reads CASSSLIEFGYTF. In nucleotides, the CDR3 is TGTGCCAGCAGCTCCCTAATCGAGTTTGGCTACACCTTC.